This T cell receptor beta chain was captured by sequencing in a study of T cell responses to AZD1222 COVID-19 vaccine. Study results and caveats: In a largely white British group with more females than males, clonal diversity was possibly underestimated. Spike was spanned by vaccine-associated CD4 TCRs, with dominance at 160-218 and 743-854. Within unmutated variant regions lay the reported targets of nearly half of spike-specific TCRs.

Combined were second doses at about 4 or about 12 weeks. Clones were sequenced by immunoSEQ multiplex PCR, and TCRdb holds only the in-frame ones, with some missing. The data contain over 100,000 clones, approximately 90% of them singletons. Notes on this clone: Antigen specificity is unknown.

The trim removed 5 bases at V and 7 bases at J, leaving 8 bases unmatched. The CDR3 extends over 15 amino acids. CDR1 SGHTA and CDR2 FQGTGA come from the germline V gene. This clonotype originated in an adult who received the AZD1222 COVID-19 vaccine. Specimen: peripheral blood, collected 28 days after the second AZD1222 dose. The chain links TRBV7-3 to TRBJ1-6, with TRBD1 matching 7 bases. CDR3 loop: CASSPQGMGNSPLHF. CDR3 nucleotide sequence: TGTGCCAGCAGCCCACAGGGGATGGGGAATTCACCCCTCCACTTT.